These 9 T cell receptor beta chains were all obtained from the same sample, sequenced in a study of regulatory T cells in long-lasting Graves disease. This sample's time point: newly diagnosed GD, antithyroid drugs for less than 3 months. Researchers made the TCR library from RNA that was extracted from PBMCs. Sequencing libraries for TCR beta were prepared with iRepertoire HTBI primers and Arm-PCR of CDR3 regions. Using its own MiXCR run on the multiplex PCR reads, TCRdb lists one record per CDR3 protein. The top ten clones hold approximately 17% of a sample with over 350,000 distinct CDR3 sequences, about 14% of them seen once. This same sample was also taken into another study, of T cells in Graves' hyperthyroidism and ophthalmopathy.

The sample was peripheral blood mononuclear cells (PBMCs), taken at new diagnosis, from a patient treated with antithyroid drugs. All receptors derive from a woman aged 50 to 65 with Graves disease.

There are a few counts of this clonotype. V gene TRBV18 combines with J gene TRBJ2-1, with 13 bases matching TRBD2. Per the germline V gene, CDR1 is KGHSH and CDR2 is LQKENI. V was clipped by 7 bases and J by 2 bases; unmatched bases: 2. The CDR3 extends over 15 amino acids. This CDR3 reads CASFGLAGAYNEQFF. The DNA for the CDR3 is TGTGCCAGCTTCGGACTAGCGGGAGCCTACAATGAGCAGTTCTTC.

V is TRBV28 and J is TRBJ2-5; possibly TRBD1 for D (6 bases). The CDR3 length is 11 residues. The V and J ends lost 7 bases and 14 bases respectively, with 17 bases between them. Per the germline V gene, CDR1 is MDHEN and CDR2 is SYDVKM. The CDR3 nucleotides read TGTGCCAGCACCTCGACAGGTCTTCAATACTTC. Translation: CASTSTGLQYF.

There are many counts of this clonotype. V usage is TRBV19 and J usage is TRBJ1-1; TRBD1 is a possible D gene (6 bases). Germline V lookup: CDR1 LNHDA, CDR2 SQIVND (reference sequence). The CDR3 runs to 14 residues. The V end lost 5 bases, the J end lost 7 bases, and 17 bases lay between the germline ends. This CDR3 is CASSVDRRVGEAFF. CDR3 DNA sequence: TGTGCCAGTAGTGTTGACAGGCGGGTTGGTGAAGCTTTCTTT.

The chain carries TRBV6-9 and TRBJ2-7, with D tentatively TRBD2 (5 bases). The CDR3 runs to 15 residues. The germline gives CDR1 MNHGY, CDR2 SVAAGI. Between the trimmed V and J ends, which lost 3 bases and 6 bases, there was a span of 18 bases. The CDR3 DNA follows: TGTGCCAGCAGTTACCCCTGGGCCGAGGGTCGCGAGCAGTACTTC. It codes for CASSYPWAEGREQYF.

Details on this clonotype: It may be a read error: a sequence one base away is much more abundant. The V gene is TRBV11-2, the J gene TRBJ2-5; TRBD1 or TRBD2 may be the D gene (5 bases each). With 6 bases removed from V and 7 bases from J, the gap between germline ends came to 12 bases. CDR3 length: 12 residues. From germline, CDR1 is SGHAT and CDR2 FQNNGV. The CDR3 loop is CASSRRGVTQYF. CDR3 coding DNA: TGTGCCAGCAGTCGTAGAGGGGTGACCCAGTACTTC.

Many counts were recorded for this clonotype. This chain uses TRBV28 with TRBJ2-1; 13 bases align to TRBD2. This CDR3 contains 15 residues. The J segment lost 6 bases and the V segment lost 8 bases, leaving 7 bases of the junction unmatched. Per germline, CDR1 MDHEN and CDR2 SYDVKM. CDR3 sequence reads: CASWLGTSGINEQFF. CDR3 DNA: TGTGCCAGCTGGCTCGGGACTAGCGGGATCAATGAGCAGTTCTTC.

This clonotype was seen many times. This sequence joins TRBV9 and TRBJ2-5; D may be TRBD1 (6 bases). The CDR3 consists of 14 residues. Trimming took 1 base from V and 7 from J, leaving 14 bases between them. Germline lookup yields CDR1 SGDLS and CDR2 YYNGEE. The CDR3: CASSVQGSKGTQYF. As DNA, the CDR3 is TGTGCCAGCAGCGTACAGGGGTCCAAGGGGACCCAGTACTTC.

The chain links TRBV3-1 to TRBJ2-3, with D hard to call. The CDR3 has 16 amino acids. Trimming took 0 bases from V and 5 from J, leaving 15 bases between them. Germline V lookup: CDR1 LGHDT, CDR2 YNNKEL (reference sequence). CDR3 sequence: CASSQDAETPGDTQYF. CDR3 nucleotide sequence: TGTGCCAGCAGCCAAGATGCGGAGACGCCGGGAGATACGCAGTATTTT.

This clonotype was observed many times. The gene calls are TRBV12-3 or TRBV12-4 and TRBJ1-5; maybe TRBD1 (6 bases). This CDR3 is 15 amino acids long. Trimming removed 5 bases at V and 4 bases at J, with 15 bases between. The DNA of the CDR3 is TGTGCCAGCAGTGCCCGGGCAGGGGAAAATCAGCCCCAGCATTTT. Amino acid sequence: CASSARAGENQPQHF.